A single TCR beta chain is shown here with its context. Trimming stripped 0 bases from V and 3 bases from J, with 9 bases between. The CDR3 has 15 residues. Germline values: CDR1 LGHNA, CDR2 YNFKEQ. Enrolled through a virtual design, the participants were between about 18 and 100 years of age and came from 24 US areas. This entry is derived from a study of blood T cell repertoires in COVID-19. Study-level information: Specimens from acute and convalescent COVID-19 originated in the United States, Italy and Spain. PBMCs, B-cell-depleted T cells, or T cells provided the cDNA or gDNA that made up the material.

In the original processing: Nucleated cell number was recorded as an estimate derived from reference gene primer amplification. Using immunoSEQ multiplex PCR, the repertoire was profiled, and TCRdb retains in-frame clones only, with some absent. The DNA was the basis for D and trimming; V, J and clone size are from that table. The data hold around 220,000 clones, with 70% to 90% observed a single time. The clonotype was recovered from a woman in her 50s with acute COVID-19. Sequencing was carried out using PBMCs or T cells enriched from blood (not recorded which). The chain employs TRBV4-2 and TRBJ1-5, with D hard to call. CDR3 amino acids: CASSQDRQDNQPQHF. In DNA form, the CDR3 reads TGTGCCAGCAGCCAAGACAGGCAGGACAATCAGCCCCAGCATTTT.